This T cell receptor beta chain was observed in a study of early T cells in non-severe SARS-CoV-2 infection. Whole-study context: Sequencing of unsorted whole blood was done on bulk RNA, leaving chains unpaired.

Unique molecular identifiers (one per individual cDNA molecule) were attached. TCRdb used MiXCR to reprocess the 5' RACE reads, holding one entry per CDR3 protein. The repertoire holds 65,000 to 95,000 distinct CDR3 sequences, with approximately 15% as singletons. This clonotype is labeled medium-sized. As yet, its antigen is unknown. The junction had 0 bases not matched to a gene; V was cut back by 0 bases and J by 6 bases. The CDR3 spans 14 residues. Germline CDR1 and CDR2: MRHNA and SNTAGT. Study results and limitations: Matching with VDJdb favored anti-spike CD8 responses (missing private and CD4 specificities).

The TCR originated in an adult who was a healthcare worker with PCR-confirmed SARS-CoV-2 infection or an uninfected control (not recorded which). The rearrangement links TRBV6-4 to TRBJ2-1; 9 bases fit TRBD1. What was sequenced was whole blood. The CDR3 nucleotides are TGTGCCAGCAGTGACTCGACAGGGGGCAATGAGCAGTTCTTC. Translating gives CASSDSTGGNEQFF.